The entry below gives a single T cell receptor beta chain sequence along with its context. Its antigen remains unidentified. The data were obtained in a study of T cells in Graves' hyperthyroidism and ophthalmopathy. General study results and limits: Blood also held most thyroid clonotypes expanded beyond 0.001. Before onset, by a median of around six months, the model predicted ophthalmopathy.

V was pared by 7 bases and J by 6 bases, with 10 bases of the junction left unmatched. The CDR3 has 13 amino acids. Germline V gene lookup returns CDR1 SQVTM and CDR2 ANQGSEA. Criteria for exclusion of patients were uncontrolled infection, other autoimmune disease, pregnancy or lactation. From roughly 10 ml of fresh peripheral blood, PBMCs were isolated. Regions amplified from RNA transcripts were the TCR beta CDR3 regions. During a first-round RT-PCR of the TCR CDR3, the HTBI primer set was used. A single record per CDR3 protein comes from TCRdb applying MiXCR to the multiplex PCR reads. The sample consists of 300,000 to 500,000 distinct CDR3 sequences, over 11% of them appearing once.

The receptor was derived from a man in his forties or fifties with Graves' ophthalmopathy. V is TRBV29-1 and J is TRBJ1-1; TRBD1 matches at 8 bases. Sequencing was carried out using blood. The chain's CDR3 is CSGGTGGQAEAFF. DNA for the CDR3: TGCAGCGGTGGGACAGGTGGCCAGGCTGAAGCTTTCTTT. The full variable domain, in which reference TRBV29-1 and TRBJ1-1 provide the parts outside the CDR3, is SAVISQKPSRDICQRGTSLTIQCQVDSQVTMMFWYRQQPGQSLTLIATANQGSEATYESGFVIDKFPISRPNLTFSTLTVSNMSPEDSSIYLCSGGTGGQAEAFFGQGTRLTVV.